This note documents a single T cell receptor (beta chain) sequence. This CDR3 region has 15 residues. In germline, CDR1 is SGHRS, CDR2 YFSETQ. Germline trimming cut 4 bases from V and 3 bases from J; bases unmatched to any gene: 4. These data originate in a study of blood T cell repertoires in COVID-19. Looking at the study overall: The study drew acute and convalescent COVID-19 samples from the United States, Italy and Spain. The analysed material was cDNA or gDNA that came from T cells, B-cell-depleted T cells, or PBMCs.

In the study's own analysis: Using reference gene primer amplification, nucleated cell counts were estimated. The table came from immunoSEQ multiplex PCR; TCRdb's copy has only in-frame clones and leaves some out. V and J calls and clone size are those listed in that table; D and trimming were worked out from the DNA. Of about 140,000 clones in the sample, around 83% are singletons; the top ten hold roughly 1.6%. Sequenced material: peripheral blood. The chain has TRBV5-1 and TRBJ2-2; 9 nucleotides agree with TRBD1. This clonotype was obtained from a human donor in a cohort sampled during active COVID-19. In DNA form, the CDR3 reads TGCGCCAGCAGCATTGGGGACAGGGACACCGGGGAGCTGTTTTTT. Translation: CASSIGDRDTGELFF.